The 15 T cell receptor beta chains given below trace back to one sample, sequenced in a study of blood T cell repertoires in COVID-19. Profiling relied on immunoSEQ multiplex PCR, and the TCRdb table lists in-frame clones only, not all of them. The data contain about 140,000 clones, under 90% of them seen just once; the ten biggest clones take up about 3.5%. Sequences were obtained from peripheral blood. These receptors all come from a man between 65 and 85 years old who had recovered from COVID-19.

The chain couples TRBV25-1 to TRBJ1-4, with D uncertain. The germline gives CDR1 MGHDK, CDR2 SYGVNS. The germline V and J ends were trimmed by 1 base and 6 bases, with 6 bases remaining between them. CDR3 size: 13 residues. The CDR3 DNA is TGTGCCAGCAGTGAATTGCAGGATGAAAAACTGTTTTTT. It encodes CASSELQDEKLFF.

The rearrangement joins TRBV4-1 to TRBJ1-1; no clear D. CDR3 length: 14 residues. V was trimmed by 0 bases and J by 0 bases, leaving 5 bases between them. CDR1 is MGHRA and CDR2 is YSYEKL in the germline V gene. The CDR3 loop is CASSQDQVNTEAFF. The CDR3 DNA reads TGCGCCAGCAGCCAAGATCAGGTGAACACTGAAGCTTTCTTT.

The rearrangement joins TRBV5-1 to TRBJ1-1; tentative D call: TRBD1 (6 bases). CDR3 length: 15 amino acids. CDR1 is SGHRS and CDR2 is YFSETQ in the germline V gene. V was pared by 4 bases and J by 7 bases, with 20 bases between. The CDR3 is CASSELFQGTREAFF. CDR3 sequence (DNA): TGCGCCAGCAGCGAACTGTTTCAGGGGACGCGTGAAGCTTTCTTT.

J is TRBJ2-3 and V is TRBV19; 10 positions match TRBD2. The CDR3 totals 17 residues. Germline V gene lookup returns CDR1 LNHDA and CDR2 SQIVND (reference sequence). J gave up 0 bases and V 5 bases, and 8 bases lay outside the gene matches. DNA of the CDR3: TGTGCCAGTAGTCCCCGCCGGACTAGCGGCAGCACAGATACGCAGTATTTT. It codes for CASSPRRTSGSTDTQYF.

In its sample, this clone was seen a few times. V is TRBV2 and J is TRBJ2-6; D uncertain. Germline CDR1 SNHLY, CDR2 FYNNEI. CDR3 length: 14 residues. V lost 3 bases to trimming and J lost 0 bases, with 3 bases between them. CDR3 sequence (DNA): TGTGCCAGCAGTGAGCGCTCTGGGGCCAACGTCCTGACTTTC. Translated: CASSERSGANVLTF.

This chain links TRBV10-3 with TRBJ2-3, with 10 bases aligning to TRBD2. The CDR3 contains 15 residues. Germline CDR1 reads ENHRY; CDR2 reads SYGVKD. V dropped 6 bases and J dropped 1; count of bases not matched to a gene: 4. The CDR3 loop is CAISLGLAGTDTQYF. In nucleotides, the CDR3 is TGTGCCATCAGCCTTGGACTAGCGGGCACAGATACGCAGTATTTT.

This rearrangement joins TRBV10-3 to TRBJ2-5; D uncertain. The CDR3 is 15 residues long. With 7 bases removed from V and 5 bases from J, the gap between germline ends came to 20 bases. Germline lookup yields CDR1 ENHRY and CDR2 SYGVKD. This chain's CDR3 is CAINSYYGEWETQYF. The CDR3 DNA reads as TGTGCCATCAATTCGTATTACGGAGAATGGGAGACCCAGTACTTC.

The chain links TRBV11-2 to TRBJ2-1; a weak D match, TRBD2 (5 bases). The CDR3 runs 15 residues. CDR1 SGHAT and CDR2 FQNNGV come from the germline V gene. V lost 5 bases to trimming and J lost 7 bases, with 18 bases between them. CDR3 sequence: CASSPEAMPGNEQFF. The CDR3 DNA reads TGTGCCAGCAGCCCAGAGGCCATGCCGGGGAATGAGCAGTTCTTC.

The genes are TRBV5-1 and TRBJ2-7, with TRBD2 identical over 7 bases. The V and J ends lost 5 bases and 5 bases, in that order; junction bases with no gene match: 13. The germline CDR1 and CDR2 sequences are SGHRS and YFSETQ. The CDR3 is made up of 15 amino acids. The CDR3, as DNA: TGCGCCAGCAGTCTTGCGGGAGTAAATGTAGACGAGCAGTACTTC. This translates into CASSLAGVNVDEQYF.

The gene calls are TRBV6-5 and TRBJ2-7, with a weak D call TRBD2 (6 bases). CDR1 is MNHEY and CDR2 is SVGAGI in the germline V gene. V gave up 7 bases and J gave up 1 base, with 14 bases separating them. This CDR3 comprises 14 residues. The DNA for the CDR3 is TGTGCCAGCACATACGGGAGTGGGTCCTACGAGCAGTACTTC. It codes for CASTYGSGSYEQYF.

The CDR3 DNA sequence: TGTGCCATCAGGCCCGGCCAGGGCTCTGGAAACACCATATATTTT. Amino acids: CAIRPGQGSGNTIYF. V usage is TRBV10-3 and J usage is TRBJ1-3; D may be TRBD1 (5 bases). With 6 bases removed from V and 0 bases from J, the gap between germline ends came to 12 bases. This CDR3 comprises 15 residues. CDR1 and CDR2 from the germline V gene are ENHRY and SYGVKD.

The CDR3 region is CASSPGRQLSYEQYF. As DNA, the CDR3 is TGCGCCAGCAGCCCTGGAAGACAGTTGTCCTACGAGCAGTACTTC. The V call is TRBV4-3, the J call TRBJ2-7, with D maybe TRBD1 (5 bases). Germline assignment: CDR1 LGHNA and CDR2 YSLEER. V shed 4 bases and J shed 1 base, with 14 bases lying between them. The CDR3 runs to 15 residues.

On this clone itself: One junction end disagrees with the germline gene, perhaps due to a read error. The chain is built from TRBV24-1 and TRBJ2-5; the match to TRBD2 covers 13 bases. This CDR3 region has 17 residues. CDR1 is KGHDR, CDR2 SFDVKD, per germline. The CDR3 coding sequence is TGTGCCACGAGTGCCGGGACTAGCGGGATGCTTAAAGAGACCCAGTACTTC. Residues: CATSAGTSGMLKETQYF.

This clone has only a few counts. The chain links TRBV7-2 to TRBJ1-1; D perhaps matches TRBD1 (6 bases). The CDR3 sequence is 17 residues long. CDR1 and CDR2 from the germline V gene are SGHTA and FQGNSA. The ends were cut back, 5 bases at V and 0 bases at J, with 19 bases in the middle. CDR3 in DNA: TGTGCCAGCAGCCGGTGGACAGCGAATACTATGAACACTGAAGCTTTCTTT. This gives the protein CASSRWTANTMNTEAFF.

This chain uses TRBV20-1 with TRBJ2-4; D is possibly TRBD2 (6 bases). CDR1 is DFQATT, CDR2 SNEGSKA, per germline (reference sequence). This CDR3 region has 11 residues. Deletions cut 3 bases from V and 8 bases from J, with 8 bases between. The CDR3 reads CSARGGDIQYF. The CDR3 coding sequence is TGCAGTGCTAGGGGCGGGGACATTCAGTACTTC.